These T cell receptor beta chains were read from a single sample in a study of T cell responses to AZD1222 COVID-19 vaccine. Data came from immunoSEQ multiplex PCR; TCRdb stores just in-frame clones and leaves some out. The sample consists of tens of thousands of clones, approximately 89% of them appearing once. The input for sequencing was peripheral blood, taken on day 0 of MenACWY control vaccination. These receptors were obtained from an adult in good health. Both conserved end residues are part of each CDR3. D genes are given only for firm matches. Size is omitted from some rows. Given values are once, few, many or a class for expanded clones.

v_call	j_call	d_call	clone_size	cdr3_nt	cdr3_aa
TRBV19	TRBJ2-1	TRBD2	.	TGTGCCAGTAGTGCCTGGACTAGCGGGATCCCTAATGAGCAGTTCTTC	CASSAWTSGIPNEQFF
TRBV18	TRBJ2-6	.	.	TGTGCCAGCTCACCTCCCAGGGTCGGTGGGGCCAACGTCCTGACTTTC	CASSPPRVGGANVLTF
TRBV9	TRBJ2-6	.	.	TGTGCCAGCAGCGTAGCTGTCTCTGGGGCCAACGTCCTGACTTTC	CASSVAVSGANVLTF
TRBV2	TRBJ1-4	.	.	TGTGCCAGCAGCAGGGCACAGAGTGAAAAACTGTTTTTT	CASSRAQSEKLFF
TRBV6-5	TRBJ1-2	.	.	TGTGCCAGCAGGCCCGGGACGGAAGATGGCTACACCTTC	CASRPGTEDGYTF
TRBV18	TRBJ1-1	TRBD1	.	TGTGCCAGCTCACCCGGGACAGGTAACACTGAAGCTTTCTTT	CASSPGTGNTEAFF
TRBV6-5	TRBJ1-2	.	.	TGTGCCAGCAGTAGTGAGACCGGCTATGGCTACACCTTC	CASSSETGYGYTF
TRBV29-1	TRBJ1-5	TRBD1	.	TGCAGCGTTGCCGACAGGGGGGATCAGCCCCAGCATTTT	CSVADRGDQPQHF
TRBV20-1	TRBJ1-5	.	.	TGCAGTGCTAGTCAGGGGCGTCGACAGCCCCAGCATTTT	CSASQGRRQPQHF
TRBV3-1/TRBV3-2	TRBJ1-4	TRBD1	.	TGTGCCAGCAGCCATCAGGGGCAGGGGGATGCAACTAATGAAAAACTGTTTTTT	CASSHQGQGDATNEKLFF
TRBV19	TRBJ2-5	.	.	TGTGCCAGTAGTATACAGGATCAAGAGACCCAGTACTTC	CASSIQDQETQYF
TRBV3-1/TRBV3-2	TRBJ1-2	.	.	TGTGCCAGCAGCCTAGAGAAGAGTGGCTACACCTTC	CASSLEKSGYTF
TRBV7-6	TRBJ1-1	.	.	TGTGCCAGCAGCACCTCGGACATTGCCGGCGCTGAAGCTTTCTTT	CASSTSDIAGAEAFF
TRBV4-3	TRBJ2-1	.	.	TGCGCCAGCAGCCAAGAGGTAGTCGGGTTCACCTACAATGAGCAGTTCTTC	CASSQEVVGFTYNEQFF
TRBV6-5	TRBJ1-1	TRBD1	few	TGTGCCAGCAGTTTGGAGGGGGCGAACACTGAAGCTTTCTTT	CASSLEGANTEAFF
TRBV7-6	TRBJ1-5	.	.	TGTGCCAGCAGCTTAGGGCAGGGTCTGAGCAATCAGCCCCAGCATTTT	CASSLGQGLSNQPQHF
TRBV28	TRBJ2-7	TRBD1	.	TGTGCCAGCAGTTTGACACAGGGGGCTGGGGACGAGCAGTACTTC	CASSLTQGAGDEQYF
TRBV2	TRBJ1-4	.	.	TGTGCCAGCACCCCCCTCTCGGGACTAAATGAAAAACTGTTTTTT	CASTPLSGLNEKLFF
TRBV29-1	TRBJ2-7	.	.	TGCAGCGTTGGGCAACAGGGACCCTACGAGCAGTACTTC	CSVGQQGPYEQYF
TRBV25-1	TRBJ2-1	TRBD2	.	TGTGCCAGCAAAACCGGGACTAGCTACAATGAGCAGTTCTTC	CASKTGTSYNEQFF
TRBV19	TRBJ2-1	TRBD2	once	TGTGCCAGTAGTATTAGCGGGGGGAATGAGCAGTTCTTC	CASSISGGNEQFF
TRBV7-9	TRBJ1-4	.	once	TGTGCCAGCAGCTTTACGGGTGAAAAACTGTTTTTT	CASSFTGEKLFF
TRBV10-3	TRBJ1-2	.	.	TGTGCCATCAGTGAGGACAGTACTAACTATGGCTACACCTTC	CAISEDSTNYGYTF
TRBV27	TRBJ2-5	TRBD2	.	TGTGCCAGCAGTACACTAGCGGGGGGGCGATCGGAGACCCAGTACTTC	CASSTLAGGRSETQYF
TRBV2	TRBJ1-1	TRBD1	.	TGTGCCAGCTGCCCTAGCTGGACAGGGGGCACTGAAGCTTTCTTT	CASCPSWTGGTEAFF
TRBV9	TRBJ1-4	.	.	TGTGCCAGCAGCGTAGGAATGGGGGCAACTAATGAAAAACTGTTTTTT	CASSVGMGATNEKLFF
TRBV27	TRBJ2-1	.	.	TGTGCCAGCAGTTTATCAGCAGGGTGGGGAAACAATGAGCAGTTCTTC	CASSLSAGWGNNEQFF
TRBV6-5	TRBJ2-7	.	.	TGTGCCAGCAGTTACTCTTACAGACGGTACTACGAGCAGTACTTC	CASSYSYRRYYEQYF
TRBV7-8	TRBJ2-7	.	.	TGTGCCAGCAGCTTAGGGCAGCTAGATGAGCAGTACTTC	CASSLGQLDEQYF
TRBV29-1	TRBJ2-1	TRBD1	.	TGCAGCGTTGAAGAGAATGCAGGGGGCAATGAGCAGTTCTTC	CSVEENAGGNEQFF
TRBV7-2	TRBJ2-3	.	.	TGTGCCAACCAAGAGAGGGGGGACACAGATACGCAGTATTTT	CANQERGDTDTQYF
TRBV28	TRBJ1-1	.	.	TGTGCCAGCAGTGCACGGGACATTCGATTCTTT	CASSARDIRFF
TRBV4-2	TRBJ2-2	.	.	TGTGCCAGCAGCCAAGATCAAGGGGCTCGGGTCGGGGAGCTGTTTTTT	CASSQDQGARVGELFF
TRBV2	TRBJ1-1	.	few	TGTGCCAGCAGTGAAAGTTTCACTGAAGCTTTCTTT	CASSESFTEAFF
TRBV11-2	TRBJ1-1	.	.	TGTGCCAGCAGCTTAGACCTTGGGGCGCGGGTAGCTTTCTTT	CASSLDLGARVAFF
TRBV7-2	TRBJ1-6	TRBD1	.	TGTGCCAGCAGCCACTCACAGGGGGCCGGGGTTTCACCCCTCCACTTT	CASSHSQGAGVSPLHF
TRBV28	TRBJ1-4	.	.	TGTGCCAGCACCGTCCCGGGCGAAAAACTGTTTTTT	CASTVPGEKLFF
TRBV7-2	TRBJ1-1	.	.	TGTGCCAGCAGCAGAGACCAGAACACTGAAGCTTTCTTT	CASSRDQNTEAFF
TRBV18	TRBJ1-5	.	.	TGTGCCAGCTCACCGGGGTTGCTGGGACAGCCCCAGCATTTT	CASSPGLLGQPQHF
TRBV3-1/TRBV3-2	TRBJ2-4	.	.	TGTGCCAGCAGCCAAGATCTTAGGGAAAACATTCAGTACTTC	CASSQDLRENIQYF
TRBV4-2	TRBJ1-1	.	.	TGTGCCAGCAGCCAAATAACAGGGACTGAAGCTTTCTTT	CASSQITGTEAFF
TRBV7-3	TRBJ2-1	.	.	TGTGCCAGCAGCTTAACGTACCACAGAGACAATGAGCAGTTCTTC	CASSLTYHRDNEQFF
TRBV6-5	TRBJ1-6	TRBD1	.	TGTGCCAGCGGCCAGACAGGGAACAATTCACCCCTCCACTTT	CASGQTGNNSPLHF
TRBV6-2/TRBV6-3	TRBJ1-5	.	.	TGTGCCAGCAGTTACTTTTTTCGTGGGGGTCGAGGGCAGCCCCAGCATTTT	CASSYFFRGGRGQPQHF
TRBV28	TRBJ2-1	.	.	TGTGCCAGCACTCCTGCCCAGACCAATGAGCAGTTCTTC	CASTPAQTNEQFF
TRBV10-1	TRBJ2-2	.	.	TGCGCCAGCAGCTCGGGAGGGGGCGACACCGGGGAGCTGTTTTTT	CASSSGGGDTGELFF
TRBV25-1	TRBJ2-5	TRBD1	once	TGTGCCAGCAGCCCGGGACAGGGAGGCCAAGAGACCCAGTACTTC	CASSPGQGGQETQYF
TRBV12-3/TRBV12-4	TRBJ1-4	.	.	TGTGCCAGCAGCTGGGCGTCCGAAAAACTGTTTTTT	CASSWASEKLFF
TRBV3-1/TRBV3-2	TRBJ2-7	.	once	TGTGCCAGCAGCCAAGGGGCCGGGACGATCGCCTACGAGCAGTACTTC	CASSQGAGTIAYEQYF